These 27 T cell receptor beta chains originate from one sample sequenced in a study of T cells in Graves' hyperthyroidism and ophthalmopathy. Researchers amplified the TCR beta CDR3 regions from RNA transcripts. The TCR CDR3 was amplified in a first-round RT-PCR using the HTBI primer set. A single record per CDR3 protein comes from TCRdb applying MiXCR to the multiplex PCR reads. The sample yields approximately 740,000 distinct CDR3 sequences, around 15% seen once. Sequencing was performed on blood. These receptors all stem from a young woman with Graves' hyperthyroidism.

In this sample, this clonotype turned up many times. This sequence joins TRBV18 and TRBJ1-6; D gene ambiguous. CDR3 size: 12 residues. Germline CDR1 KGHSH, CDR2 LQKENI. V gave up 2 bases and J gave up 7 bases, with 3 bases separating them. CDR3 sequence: CASSPTNSPLHF. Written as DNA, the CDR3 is TGTGCCAGCTCACCAACGAATTCACCCCTCCACTTT.

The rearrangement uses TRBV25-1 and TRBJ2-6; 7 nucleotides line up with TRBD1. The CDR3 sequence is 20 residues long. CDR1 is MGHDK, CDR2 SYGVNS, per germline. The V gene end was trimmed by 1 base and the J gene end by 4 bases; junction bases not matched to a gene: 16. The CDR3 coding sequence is TGTGCCAGCAGTGAATGGCCCTACACGACAGGGATGAAAGGGGCCAACGTCCTGACTTTC. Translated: CASSEWPYTTGMKGANVLTF. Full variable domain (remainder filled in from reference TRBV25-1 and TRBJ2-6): EADIYQTPRYLVIGTGKKITLECSQTMGHDKMYWYQQDPGMELHLIHYSYGVNSTEKGDLSSESTVSRIRTEHFPLTLESARPSHTSQYLCASSEWPYTTGMKGANVLTFGAGSRLTVL.

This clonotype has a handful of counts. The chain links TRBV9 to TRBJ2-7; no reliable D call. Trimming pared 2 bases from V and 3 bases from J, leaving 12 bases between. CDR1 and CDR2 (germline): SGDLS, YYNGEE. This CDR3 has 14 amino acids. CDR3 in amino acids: CASSVGGVYYEQYF. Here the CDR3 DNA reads TGTGCCAGCAGCGTCGGCGGAGTGTACTACGAGCAGTACTTC.

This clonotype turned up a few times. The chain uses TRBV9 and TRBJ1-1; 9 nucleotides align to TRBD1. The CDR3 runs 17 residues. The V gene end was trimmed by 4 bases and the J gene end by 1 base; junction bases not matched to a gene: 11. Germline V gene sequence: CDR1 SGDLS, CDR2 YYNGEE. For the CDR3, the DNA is TGTGCCAGCAGCTCTATGCCGACAGGGGGGAGGAACACTGAAGCTTTCTTT. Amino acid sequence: CASSSMPTGGRNTEAFF.

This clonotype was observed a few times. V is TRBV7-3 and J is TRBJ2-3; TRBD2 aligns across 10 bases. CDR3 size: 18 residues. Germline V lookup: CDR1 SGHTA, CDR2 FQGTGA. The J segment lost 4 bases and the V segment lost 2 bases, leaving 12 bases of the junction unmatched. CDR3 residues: CASSLYASGSPGADTQYF. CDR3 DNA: TGTGCCAGCAGCTTATACGCTAGCGGGAGCCCTGGGGCAGATACGCAGTATTTT.

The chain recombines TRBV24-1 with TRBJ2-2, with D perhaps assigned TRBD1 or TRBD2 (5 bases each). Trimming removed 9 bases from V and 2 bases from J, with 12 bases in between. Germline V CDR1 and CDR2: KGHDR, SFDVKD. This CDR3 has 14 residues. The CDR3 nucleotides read TGTGCCACCCACAACGGGGCCAACACCGGGGAGCTGTTTTTT. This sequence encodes CATHNGANTGELFF.

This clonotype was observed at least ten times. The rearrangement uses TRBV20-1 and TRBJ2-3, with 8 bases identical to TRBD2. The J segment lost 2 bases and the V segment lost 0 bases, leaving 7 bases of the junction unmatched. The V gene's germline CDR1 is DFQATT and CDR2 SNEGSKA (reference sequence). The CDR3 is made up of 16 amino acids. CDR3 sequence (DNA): TGCAGTGCTAGAGAACTAGCGGATTTTACCACAGATACGCAGTATTTT. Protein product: CSARELADFTTDTQYF.

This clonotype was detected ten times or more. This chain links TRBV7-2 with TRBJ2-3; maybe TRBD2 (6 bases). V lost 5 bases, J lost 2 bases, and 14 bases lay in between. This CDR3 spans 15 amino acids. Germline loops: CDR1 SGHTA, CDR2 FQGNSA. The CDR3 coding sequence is TGTGCCAGCAGCGCCGAAGCGGGTTCCACAGATACGCAGTATTTT. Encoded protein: CASSAEAGSTDTQYF.

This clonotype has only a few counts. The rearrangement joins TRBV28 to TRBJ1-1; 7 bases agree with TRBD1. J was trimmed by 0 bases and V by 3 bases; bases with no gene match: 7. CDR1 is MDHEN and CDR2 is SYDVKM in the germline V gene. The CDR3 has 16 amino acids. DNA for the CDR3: TGTGCCAGCAGTTTTCTGCGGACAGGAATGAACACTGAAGCTTTCTTT. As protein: CASSFLRTGMNTEAFF.

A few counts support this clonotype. The CDR3 sequence is CASSQPHAENIQYF. The CDR3 DNA is TGTGCCAGCAGCCAACCCCACGCGGAAAACATTCAGTACTTC. This sequence joins TRBV14 and TRBJ2-4; D ambiguous. Germline loops: CDR1 SGHDN, CDR2 FVKESK. V lost 2 bases, J lost 5 bases, and 10 bases lay in between. The CDR3 is 14 residues long.

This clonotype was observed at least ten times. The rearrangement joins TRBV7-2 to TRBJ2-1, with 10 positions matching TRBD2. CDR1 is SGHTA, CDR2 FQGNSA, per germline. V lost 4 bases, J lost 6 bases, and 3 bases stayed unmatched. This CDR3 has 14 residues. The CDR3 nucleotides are TGTGCCAGCAGCTATTGGACTAGCGGCAATGAGCAGTTCTTC. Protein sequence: CASSYWTSGNEQFF. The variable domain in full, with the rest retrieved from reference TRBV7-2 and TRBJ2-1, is GAGVSQSPSNKVTEKGKDVELRCDPISGHTALYWYRQSLGQGLEFLIYFQGNSAPDKSGLPSDRFSAERTGGSVSTLTIQRTQQEDSAVYLCASSYWTSGNEQFFGPGTRLTVL.

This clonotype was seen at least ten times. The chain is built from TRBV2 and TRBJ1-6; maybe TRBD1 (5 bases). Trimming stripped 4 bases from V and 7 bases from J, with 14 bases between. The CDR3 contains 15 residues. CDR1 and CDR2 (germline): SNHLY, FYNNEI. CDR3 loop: CASSAGTGSNSPLHF. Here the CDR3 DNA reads TGTGCCAGCAGTGCGGGGACGGGATCAAATTCACCCCTCCACTTT.

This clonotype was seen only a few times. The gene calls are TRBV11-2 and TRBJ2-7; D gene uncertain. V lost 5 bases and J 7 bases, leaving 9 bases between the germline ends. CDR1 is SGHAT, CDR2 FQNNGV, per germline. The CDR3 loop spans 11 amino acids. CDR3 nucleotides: TGTGCCAGCAGCCCTCACTGGGAGCAGTACTTC. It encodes CASSPHWEQYF. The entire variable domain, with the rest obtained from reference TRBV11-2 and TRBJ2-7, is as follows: EAGVAQSPRYKIIEKRQSVAFWCNPISGHATLYWYQQILGQGPKLLIQFQNNGVVDDSQLPKDRFSAERLKGVDSTLKIQPAKLEDSAVYLCASSPHWEQYFGPGTRLTVT.

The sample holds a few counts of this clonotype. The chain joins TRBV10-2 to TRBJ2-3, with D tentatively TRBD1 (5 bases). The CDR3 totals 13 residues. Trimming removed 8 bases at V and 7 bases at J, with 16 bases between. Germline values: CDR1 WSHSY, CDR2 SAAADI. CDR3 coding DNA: TGCGCCAGCGGATGGGGCCTGGGATATACGCAGTATTTT. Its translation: CASGWGLGYTQYF.

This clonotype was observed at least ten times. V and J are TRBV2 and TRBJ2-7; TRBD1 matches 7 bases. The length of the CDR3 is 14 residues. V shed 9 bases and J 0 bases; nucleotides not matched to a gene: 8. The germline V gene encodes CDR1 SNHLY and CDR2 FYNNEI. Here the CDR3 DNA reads TGTGCCAGAGACAGGGCGAAGAACTCCTACGAGCAGTACTTC. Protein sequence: CARDRAKNSYEQYF.

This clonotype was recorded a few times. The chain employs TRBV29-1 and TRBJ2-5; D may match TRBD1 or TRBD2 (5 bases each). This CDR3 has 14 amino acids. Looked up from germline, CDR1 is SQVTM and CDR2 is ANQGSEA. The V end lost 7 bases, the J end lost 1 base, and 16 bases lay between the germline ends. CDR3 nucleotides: TGCAGCGCCGCTCAGGGACGCTCCCAAGAGACCCAGTACTTC. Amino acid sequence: CSAAQGRSQETQYF.

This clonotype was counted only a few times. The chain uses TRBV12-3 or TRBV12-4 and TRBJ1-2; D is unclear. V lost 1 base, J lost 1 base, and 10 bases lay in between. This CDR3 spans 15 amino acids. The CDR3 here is CASSLVIGDNYGYTF. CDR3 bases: TGTGCCAGCAGTTTAGTGATCGGCGATAACTATGGCTACACCTTC.

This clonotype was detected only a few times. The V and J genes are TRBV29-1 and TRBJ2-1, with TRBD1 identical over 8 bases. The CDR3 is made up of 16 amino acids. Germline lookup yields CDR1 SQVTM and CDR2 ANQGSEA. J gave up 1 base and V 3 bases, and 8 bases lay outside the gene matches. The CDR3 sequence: CSVDGTGGGSYNEQFF. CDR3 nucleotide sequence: TGCAGCGTTGACGGGACAGGCGGCGGGTCCTACAATGAGCAGTTCTTC.

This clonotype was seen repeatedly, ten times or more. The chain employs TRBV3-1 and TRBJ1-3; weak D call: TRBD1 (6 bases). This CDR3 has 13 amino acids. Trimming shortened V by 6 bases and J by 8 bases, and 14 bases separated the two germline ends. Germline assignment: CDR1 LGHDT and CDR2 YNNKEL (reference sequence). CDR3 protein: CASRDSLMDTIYF. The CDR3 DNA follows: TGTGCCAGCAGGGACAGCCTAATGGACACCATATATTTT.

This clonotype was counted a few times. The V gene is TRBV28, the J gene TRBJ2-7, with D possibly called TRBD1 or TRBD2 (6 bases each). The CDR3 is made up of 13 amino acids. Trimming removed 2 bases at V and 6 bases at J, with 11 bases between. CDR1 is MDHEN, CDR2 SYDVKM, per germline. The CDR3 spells CASSLSEGGEQYF. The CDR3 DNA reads TGTGCCAGCAGTTTAAGTGAGGGGGGCGAGCAGTACTTC.

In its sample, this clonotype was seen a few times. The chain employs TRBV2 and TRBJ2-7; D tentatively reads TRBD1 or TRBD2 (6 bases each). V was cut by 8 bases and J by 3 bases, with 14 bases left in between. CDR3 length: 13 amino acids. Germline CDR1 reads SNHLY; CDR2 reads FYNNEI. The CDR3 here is CASAVRGDYEQYF. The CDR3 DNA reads TGTGCCAGCGCCGTGAGGGGGGACTACGAGCAGTACTTC.

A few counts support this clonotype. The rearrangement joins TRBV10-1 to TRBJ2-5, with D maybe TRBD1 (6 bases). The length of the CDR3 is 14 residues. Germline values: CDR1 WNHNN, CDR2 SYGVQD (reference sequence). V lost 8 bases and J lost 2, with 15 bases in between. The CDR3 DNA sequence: TGCGCCAGCTCCACAGGGTGGGGGCAAGAGACCCAGTACTTC. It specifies CASSTGWGQETQYF.

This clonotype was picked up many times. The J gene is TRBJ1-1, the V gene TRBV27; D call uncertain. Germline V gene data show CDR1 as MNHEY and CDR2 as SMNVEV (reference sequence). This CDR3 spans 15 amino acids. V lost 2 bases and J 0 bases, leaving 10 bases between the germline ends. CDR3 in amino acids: CASSLVGFMNTEAFF. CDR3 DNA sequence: TGTGCCAGCAGTTTAGTGGGGTTCATGAACACTGAAGCTTTCTTT.

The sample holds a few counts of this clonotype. CDR3 loop: CASSIRGSMNTEAFF. CDR3 in DNA: TGTGCCAGTAGTATCAGGGGCTCCATGAACACTGAAGCTTTCTTT. The V call is TRBV19, the J call TRBJ1-1; weak D call: TRBD1 (6 bases). Looked up from germline, CDR1 is LNHDA and CDR2 is SQIVND (reference sequence). This CDR3 is 15 amino acids long. V dropped 3 bases and J dropped 0 bases, with 11 bases sitting between them.

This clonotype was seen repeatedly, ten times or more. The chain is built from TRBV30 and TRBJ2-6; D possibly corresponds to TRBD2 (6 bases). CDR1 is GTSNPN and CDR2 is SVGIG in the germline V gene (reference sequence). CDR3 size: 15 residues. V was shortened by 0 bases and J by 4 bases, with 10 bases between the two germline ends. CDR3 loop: CAWSVLAAGANVLTF. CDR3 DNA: TGTGCCTGGAGTGTACTAGCTGCCGGGGCCAACGTCCTGACTTTC.

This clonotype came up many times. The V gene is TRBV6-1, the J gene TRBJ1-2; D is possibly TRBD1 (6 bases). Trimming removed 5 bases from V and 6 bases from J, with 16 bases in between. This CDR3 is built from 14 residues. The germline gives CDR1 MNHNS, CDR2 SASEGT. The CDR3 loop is CASSYSGGANGYTF. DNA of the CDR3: TGTGCCAGCAGTTATTCTGGGGGCGCGAATGGCTACACCTTC.

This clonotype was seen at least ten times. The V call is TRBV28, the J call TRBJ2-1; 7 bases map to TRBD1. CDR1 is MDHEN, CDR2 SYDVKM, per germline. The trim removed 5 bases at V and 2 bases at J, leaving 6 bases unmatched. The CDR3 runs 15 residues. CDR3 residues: CASSQGGGAYNEQFF. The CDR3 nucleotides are TGTGCCAGCAGTCAAGGGGGCGGTGCCTACAATGAGCAGTTCTTC.